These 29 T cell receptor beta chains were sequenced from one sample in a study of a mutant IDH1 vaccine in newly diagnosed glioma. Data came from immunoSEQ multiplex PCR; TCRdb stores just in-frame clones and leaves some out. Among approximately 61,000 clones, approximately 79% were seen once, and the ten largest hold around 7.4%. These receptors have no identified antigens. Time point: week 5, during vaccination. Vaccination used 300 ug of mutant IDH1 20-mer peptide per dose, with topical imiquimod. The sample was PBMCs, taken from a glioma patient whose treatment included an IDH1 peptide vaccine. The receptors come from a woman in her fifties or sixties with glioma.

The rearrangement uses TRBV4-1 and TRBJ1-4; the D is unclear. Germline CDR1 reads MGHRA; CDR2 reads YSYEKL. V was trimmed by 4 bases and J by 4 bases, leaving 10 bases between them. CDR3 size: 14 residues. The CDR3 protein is CASSRAEYNEKLFF. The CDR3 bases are TGCGCCAGCAGCCGGGCAGAATATAATGAAAAACTGTTTTTT.

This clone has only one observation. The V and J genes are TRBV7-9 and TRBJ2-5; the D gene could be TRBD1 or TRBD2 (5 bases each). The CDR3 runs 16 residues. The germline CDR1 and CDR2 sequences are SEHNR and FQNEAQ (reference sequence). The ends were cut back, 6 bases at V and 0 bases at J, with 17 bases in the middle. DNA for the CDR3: TGTGCCAGCAGACCCCATTCCCGGGGCTACCAAGAGACCCAGTACTTC. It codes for CASRPHSRGYQETQYF.

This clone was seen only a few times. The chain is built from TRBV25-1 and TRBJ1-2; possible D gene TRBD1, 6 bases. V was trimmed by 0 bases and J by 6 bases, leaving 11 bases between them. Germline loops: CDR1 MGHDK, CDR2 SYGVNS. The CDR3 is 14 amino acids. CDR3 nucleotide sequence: TGTGCCAGCAGTGAATATACAGGGCGGAATGGCTACACCTTC. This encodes CASSEYTGRNGYTF.

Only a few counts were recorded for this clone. CDR3 protein: CASSLEGGFGNQPQHF. CDR3 nucleotides: TGTGCCAGCAGCTTAGAAGGGGGTTTCGGCAATCAGCCCCAGCATTTT. V usage is TRBV7-6 and J usage is TRBJ1-5; D is possibly TRBD1 (6 bases). Germline V gene lookup returns CDR1 SGHVS and CDR2 FNYEAQ. Between the trimmed V and J ends, which lost 1 base and 2 bases, there was a span of 12 bases. The CDR3 consists of 16 residues.

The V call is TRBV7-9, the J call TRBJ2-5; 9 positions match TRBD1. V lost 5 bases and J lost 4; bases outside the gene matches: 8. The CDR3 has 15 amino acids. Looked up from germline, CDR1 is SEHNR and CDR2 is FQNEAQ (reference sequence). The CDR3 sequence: CASSRTGVGVETQYF. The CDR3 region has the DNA TGTGCCAGCAGCCGGACAGGGGTAGGGGTAGAGACCCAGTACTTC.

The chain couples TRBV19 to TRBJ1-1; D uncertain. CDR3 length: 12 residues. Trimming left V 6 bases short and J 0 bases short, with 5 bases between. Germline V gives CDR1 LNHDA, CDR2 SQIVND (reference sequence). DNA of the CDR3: TGTGCCAGTAGGTTTATGAACACTGAAGCTTTCTTT. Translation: CASRFMNTEAFF.

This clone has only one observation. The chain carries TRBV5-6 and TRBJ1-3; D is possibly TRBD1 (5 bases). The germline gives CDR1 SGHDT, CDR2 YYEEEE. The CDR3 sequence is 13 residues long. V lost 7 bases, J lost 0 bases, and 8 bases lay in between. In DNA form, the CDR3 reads TGTGCCAGCCGGGGCAACTCTGGAAACACCATATATTTT. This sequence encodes CASRGNSGNTIYF.

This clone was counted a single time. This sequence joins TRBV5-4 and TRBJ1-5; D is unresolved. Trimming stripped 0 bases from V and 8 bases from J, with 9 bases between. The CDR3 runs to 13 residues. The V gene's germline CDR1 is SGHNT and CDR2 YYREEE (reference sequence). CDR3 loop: CASSLAGEEPQHF. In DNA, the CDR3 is TGTGCCAGCAGCTTGGCCGGGGAGGAGCCCCAGCATTTT.

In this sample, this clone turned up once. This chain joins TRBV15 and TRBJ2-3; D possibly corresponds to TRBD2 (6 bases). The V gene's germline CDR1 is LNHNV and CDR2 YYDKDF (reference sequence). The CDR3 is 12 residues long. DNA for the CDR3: TGTGGGGGGGAGAGACGCACAGATACGCAGTATTTT. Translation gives CGGERRTDTQYF.

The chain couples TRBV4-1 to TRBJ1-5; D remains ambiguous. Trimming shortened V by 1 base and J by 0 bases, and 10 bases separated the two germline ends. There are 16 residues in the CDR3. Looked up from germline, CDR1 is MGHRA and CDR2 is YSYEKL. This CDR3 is CASSQVAGYSNQPQHF. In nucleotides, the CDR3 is TGCGCCAGCAGCCAAGTGGCGGGCTATAGCAATCAGCCCCAGCATTTT.

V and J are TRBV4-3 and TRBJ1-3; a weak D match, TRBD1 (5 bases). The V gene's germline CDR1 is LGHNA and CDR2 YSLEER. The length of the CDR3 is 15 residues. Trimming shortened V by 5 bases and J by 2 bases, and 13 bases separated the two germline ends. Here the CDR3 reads CASSLVGGTGNTIYF. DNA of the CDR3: TGCGCCAGCAGCTTAGTGGGGGGAACTGGAAACACCATATATTTT.

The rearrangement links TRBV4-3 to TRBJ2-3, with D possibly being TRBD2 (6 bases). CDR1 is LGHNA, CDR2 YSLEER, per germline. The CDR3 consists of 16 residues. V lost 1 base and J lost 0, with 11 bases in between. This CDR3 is CASSQVSSVSTDTQYF. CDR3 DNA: TGCGCCAGCAGCCAAGTGTCTAGCGTTAGCACAGATACGCAGTATTTT.

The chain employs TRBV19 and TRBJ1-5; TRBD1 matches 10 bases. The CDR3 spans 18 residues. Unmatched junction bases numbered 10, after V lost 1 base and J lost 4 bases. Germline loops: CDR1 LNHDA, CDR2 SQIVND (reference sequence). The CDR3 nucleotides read TGTGCCAGTAGTATAGTGGGACAGGGGAAAGTTTGGAATCAGCCCCAGCATTTT. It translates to CASSIVGQGKVWNQPQHF.

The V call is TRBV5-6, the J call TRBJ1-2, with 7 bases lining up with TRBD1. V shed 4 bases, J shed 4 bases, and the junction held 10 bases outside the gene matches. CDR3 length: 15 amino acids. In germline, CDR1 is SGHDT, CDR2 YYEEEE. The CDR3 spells CASSLVEGASYGYTF. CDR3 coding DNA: TGTGCCAGCAGCCTGGTGGAGGGGGCGTCCTATGGCTACACCTTC.

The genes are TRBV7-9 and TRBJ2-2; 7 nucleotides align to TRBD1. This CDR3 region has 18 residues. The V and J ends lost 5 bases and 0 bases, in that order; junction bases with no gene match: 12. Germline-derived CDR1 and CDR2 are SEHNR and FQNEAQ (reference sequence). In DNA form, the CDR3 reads TGTGCCAGCAGCCGACCCTTTAGACAGGGCCCGAACACCGGGGAGCTGTTTTTT. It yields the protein CASSRPFRQGPNTGELFF.

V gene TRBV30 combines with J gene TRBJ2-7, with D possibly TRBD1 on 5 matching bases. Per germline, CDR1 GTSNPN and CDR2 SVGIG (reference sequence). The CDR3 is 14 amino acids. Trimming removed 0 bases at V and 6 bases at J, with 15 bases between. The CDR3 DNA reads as TGTGCCTGGAGTGTCGGACATCCCCCCTCCGAGCAGTACTTC. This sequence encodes CAWSVGHPPSEQYF.

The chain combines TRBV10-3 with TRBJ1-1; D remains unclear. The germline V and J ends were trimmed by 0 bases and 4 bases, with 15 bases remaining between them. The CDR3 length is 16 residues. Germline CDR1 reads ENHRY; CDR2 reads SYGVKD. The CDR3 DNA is TGTGCCATCAGTGAGTCTGTAAGCAGGCCGAGCACTGAAGCTTTCTTT. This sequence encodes CAISESVSRPSTEAFF.

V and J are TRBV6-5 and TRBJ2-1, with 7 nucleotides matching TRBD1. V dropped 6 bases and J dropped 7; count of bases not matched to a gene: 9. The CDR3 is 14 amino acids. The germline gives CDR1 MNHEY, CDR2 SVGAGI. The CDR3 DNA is TGTGCCAGCAGCTCAGGGGGACGGGGAAATGAGCAGTTCTTC. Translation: CASSSGGRGNEQFF.

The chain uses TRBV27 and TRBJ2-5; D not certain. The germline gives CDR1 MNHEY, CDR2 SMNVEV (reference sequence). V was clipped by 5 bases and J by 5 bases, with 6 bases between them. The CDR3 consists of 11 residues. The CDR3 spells CASSHGETQYF. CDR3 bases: TGTGCCAGCAGTCATGGGGAGACCCAGTACTTC.

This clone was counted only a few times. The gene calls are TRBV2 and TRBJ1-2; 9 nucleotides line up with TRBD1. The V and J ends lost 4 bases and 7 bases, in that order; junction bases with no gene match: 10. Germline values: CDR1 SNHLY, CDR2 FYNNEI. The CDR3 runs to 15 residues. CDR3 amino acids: CASSATGGTSSGYTF. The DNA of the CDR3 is TGTGCCAGCAGTGCGACAGGGGGTACCTCATCTGGCTACACCTTC. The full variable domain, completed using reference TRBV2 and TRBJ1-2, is EPEVTQTPSHQVTQMGQEVILRCVPISNHLYFYWYRQILGQKVEFLVSFYNNEISEKSEIFDDQFSVERPDGSNFTLKIRSTKLEDSAMYFCASSATGGTSSGYTFGSGTRLTVV.

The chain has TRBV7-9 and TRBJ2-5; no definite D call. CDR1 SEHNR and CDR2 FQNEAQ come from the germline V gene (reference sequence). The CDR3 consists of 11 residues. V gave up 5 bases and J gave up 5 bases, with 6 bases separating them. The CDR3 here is CASSQEETQYF. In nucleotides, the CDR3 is TGTGCCAGCAGCCAAGAGGAGACCCAGTACTTC.

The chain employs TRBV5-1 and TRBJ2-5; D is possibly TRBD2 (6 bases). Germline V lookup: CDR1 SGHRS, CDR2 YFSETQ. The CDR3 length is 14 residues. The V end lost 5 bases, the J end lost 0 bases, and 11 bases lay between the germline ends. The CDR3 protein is CASSFAGNQETQYF. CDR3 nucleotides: TGCGCCAGCAGTTTTGCGGGGAACCAAGAGACCCAGTACTTC.

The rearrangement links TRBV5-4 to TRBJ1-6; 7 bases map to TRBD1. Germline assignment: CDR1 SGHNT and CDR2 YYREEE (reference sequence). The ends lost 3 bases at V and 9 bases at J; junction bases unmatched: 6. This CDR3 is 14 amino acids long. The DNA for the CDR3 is TGTGCCAGCAGCTCCGGGACAGATTTTTCACCCCTCCACTTT. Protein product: CASSSGTDFSPLHF. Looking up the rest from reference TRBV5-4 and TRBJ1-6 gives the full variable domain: ETGVTQSPTHLIKTRGQQVTLRCSSQSGHNTVSWYQQALGQGPQFIFQYYREEENGRGNFPPRFSGLQFPNYSSELNVNALELDDSALYLCASSSGTDFSPLHFGNGTRLTVT.

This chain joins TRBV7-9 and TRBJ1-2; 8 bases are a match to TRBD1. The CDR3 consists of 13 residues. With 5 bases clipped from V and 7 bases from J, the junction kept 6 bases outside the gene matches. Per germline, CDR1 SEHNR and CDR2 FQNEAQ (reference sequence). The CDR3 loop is CASSRDRGTGYTF. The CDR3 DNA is TGTGCCAGCAGCCGAGACAGGGGCACTGGCTACACCTTC.

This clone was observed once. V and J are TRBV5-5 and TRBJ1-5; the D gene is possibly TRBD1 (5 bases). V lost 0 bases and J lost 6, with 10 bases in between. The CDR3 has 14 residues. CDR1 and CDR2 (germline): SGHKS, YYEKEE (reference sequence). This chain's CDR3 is CASSLAAGPQPQHF. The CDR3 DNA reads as TGTGCCAGCAGCTTGGCGGCAGGGCCTCAGCCCCAGCATTTT.

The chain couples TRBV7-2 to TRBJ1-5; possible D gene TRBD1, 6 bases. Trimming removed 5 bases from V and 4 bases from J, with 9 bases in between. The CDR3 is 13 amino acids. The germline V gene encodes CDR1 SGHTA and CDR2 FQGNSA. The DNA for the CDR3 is TGTGCCAGCAGCGACACAGGGAATCAGCCCCAGCATTTT. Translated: CASSDTGNQPQHF. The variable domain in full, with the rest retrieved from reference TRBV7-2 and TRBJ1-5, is GAGVSQSPSNKVTEKGKDVELRCDPISGHTALYWYRQSLGQGLEFLIYFQGNSAPDKSGLPSDRFSAERTGGSVSTLTIQRTQQEDSAVYLCASSDTGNQPQHFGDGTRLSIL.

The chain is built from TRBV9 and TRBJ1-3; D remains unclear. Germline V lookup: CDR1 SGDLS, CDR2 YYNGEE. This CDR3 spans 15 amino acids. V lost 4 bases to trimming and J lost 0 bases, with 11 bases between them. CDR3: CASSPWSSSGNTIYF. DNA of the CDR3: TGTGCCAGCAGCCCCTGGAGTTCCTCTGGAAACACCATATATTTT.

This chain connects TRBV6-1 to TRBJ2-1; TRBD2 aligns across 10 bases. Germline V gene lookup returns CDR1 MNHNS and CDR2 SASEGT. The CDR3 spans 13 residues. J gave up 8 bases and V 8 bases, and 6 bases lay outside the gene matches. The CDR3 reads CASVSGGADEQFF. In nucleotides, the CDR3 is TGTGCCAGCGTAAGCGGGGGGGCAGATGAGCAGTTCTTC.

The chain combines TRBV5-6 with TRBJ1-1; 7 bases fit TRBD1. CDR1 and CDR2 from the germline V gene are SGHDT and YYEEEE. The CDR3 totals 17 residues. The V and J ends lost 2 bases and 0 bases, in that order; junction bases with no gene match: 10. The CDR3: CASSLDRAGAMNTEAFF. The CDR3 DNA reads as TGTGCCAGCAGCTTAGACAGGGCCGGGGCAATGAACACTGAAGCTTTCTTT.